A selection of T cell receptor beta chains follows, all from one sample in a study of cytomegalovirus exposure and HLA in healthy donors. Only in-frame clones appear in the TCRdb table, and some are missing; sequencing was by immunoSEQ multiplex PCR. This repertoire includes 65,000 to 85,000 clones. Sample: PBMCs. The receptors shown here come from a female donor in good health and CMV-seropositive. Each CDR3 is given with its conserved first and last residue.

CASKDGMIGGYTF,TRBJ1-2,TRBV6-4
CASSPTLAGKETQYF,TRBJ2-5,TRBV5-4
CASSQTENYGYTF,TRBJ1-2,TRBV4-2
CASSLSVGAGKETQYF,TRBJ2-5,TRBV7-2
CASSSSGTEETQYF,TRBJ2-5,TRBV7-3
CASSPRDTGLDTEAFF,TRBJ1-1,TRBV7-8
CASRASGGIAYNEQFF,TRBJ2-1,TRBV2
CASSSSGVGRFDNEQFF,TRBJ2-1,TRBV27
CASRVVAGGRTDTQYF,TRBJ2-3,TRBV11-3
CASSPGTGSEKLFF,TRBJ1-4,TRBV6-1
CASSYSGWGGAYEQYF,TRBJ2-7,TRBV6-5
CASRSVNTEAFF,TRBJ1-1,TRBV6-5
CASSLSGTAYGYTF,TRBJ1-2,TRBV28
CASRLAGIHNEQFF,TRBJ2-1,TRBV19
CASSLGSGSYEQYF,TRBJ2-7,TRBV11-2
CASRPGNMGQIGTEAFF,TRBJ1-1,TRBV11-2
CASRDISNQPQHF,TRBJ1-5,TRBV28
CASSSGRLAGDNEQFF,TRBJ2-1,TRBV5-1
CASSEADTQYF,TRBJ2-3,TRBV19
CASSSGGDYGYTF,TRBJ1-2,TRBV19
CASSRGLLGAFF,TRBJ1-1,TRBV28
CASSTAGDNYNEQFF,TRBJ2-1,TRBV5-6
CASTSDMNTEAFF,TRBJ1-1,TRBV19
CASSQSGGEKLFF,TRBJ1-4,TRBV4-3
CASSLGTGGAGNTIYF,TRBJ1-3,TRBV7-9
CASSLVGASSTDTQYF,TRBJ2-3,TRBV5-4
CASSGTVGQRVGSNQPQHF,TRBJ1-5,TRBV6-1
CATTTSRQNTLGYTF,TRBJ1-2,TRBV15
CASSLSSTGTDGTSENMETQYF,TRBJ2-5,TRBV28
CASSPARSSRSGYTF,TRBJ1-2,TRBV4-3
CASSSGTGAPNYGYTF,TRBJ1-2,TRBV28
CASSLTASYEQYF,TRBJ2-7,TRBV27
CASTQGGGGTYEQYF,TRBJ2-7,TRBV5-4
CASSPGDSSSSGPQHF,TRBJ1-5,TRBV11-2
CASSQGRDNYGYTF,TRBJ1-2,TRBV14
CASSLTWGANEKLFF,TRBJ1-4,TRBV9
CASSEGGGSSSGANVLTF,TRBJ2-6,TRBV6-4
CASSGQGVSQPQHF,TRBJ1-5,TRBV28
CASSQDRASGSLTDTQYF,TRBJ2-3,TRBV4-1
CASSPRQATEAFF,TRBJ1-1,TRBV4-3
CASSHSTGQETQYF,TRBJ2-5,TRBV5-6
CATSMGQENQPQHF,TRBJ1-5,TRBV15
CASSGDSRAYSNQPQHF,TRBJ1-5,TRBV6-1
CASSQTDTEAFF,TRBJ1-1,TRBV4-2
CASSLTGVPNQPQHF,TRBJ1-5,TRBV2
CASRELTGEPNTEAFF,TRBJ1-1,TRBV2
CASSIPPGLAGGPEETQYF,TRBJ2-5,TRBV19
CASILAGVGYEQYF,TRBJ2-7,TRBV6-1